This is a list of T cell receptor beta chains from one sample in a study of read filtering for tumor transcriptome and immune sequencing. In TCRdb, the reads were re-called with MiXCR into one record per CDR3 protein. The table lists around 65,000 distinct CDR3 sequences, roughly 19% of them singletons. Sequenced material: a population of CD138-negative cells sorted from bone marrow. These receptors were collected from a donor at least 40 years old with multiple myeloma. Each CDR3 is given with its conserved first and last residue. The D gene is left open where the match is weak. Not every row has a clone size; where given, it reads once, few, many or a size class.

D gene	V gene	clone size	J gene	CDR3 protein	CDR3 DNA
TRBD2	TRBV7-9	many	TRBJ2-1	CASSISGSRYNEQFF	TGTGCCAGCAGCATTAGCGGGTCGCGGTACAATGAGCAGTTCTTC
.	TRBV5-4	many	TRBJ2-7	CASSFITSRGEQYF	TGTGCCAGCAGCTTCATTACCTCGAGGGGCGAGCAGTACTTC
.	TRBV28	.	TRBJ2-2	CASSFWGRRNTGELFF	TGTGCCAGCAGTTTCTGGGGCAGGCGAAACACCGGGGAGCTGTTTTTT
.	TRBV28	many	TRBJ2-3	CASSLLTDTQYF	TGTGCCAGCAGTTTACTCACAGATACGCAGTATTTT
TRBD1	TRBV10-3	many	TRBJ1-6	CAIGQGKNSPLHF	TGTGCCATCGGACAGGGTAAAAATTCACCCCTCCACTTT
.	TRBV7-2	many	TRBJ2-3	CASSLDSGRRVDTQYF	TGTGCCAGCAGCTTAGATTCTGGGCGTCGGGTAGATACGCAGTACTTT
.	TRBV7-9	.	TRBJ1-1	CASSLAGKNTEASF	TGTGCCAGCAGCTTAGCGGGCAAAAACACTGAAGCTTCCTTT
TRBD2	TRBV7-2	few	TRBJ2-1	CASSSRGTSANNEQFF	TGTGCCAGCAGCTCCCGGGGGACTAGCGCGAACAATGAGCAGTTCTTC
.	TRBV7-8	many	TRBJ2-5	CASSSDFQETQYF	TGTGCCAGCAGCTCAGACTTCCAAGAGACCCAGTACTTC
.	TRBV11-2	.	TRBJ2-5	CASSLDFETQYF	TGTGCCAGCAGCTTAGATTTCGAGACCCAGTACTTC
.	TRBV24-1	many	TRBJ2-2	CATSDPRYRAGHTGELFF	TGTGCCACCAGTGATCCACGATATAGGGCAGGGCATACCGGGGAGCTGTTTTTT
TRBD2	TRBV5-1	many	TRBJ2-3	CASSFVLAGASDTQYF	TGCGCCAGCAGCTTCGTACTAGCGGGCGCCTCCGATACGCAGTATTTT
.	TRBV18	many	TRBJ2-7	CASSPGGHKAYEQYF	TGTGCCAGCTCACCAGGGGGACACAAAGCCTACGAGCAGTACTTC
TRBD2	TRBV7-7	many	TRBJ2-2	CAITGTSGTGELFF	TGTGCTATTACCGGGACTAGCGGCACCGGGGAGCTGTTTTTT
.	TRBV12-3/TRBV12-4	many	TRBJ2-1	CASAPGPPGRREQFF	TGTGCCAGCGCCCCGGGCCCCCCGGGGCGTCGTGAGCAGTTCTTC
TRBD2	TRBV20-1	many	TRBJ2-1	CSARNQREGPIHEQFF	TGCAGTGCTAGAAACCAGCGGGAGGGCCCCATACATGAGCAGTTCTTC
.	TRBV20-1	.	TRBJ1-1	CSATEEGGLNTEAFF	TGCAGTGCCACGGAGGAGGGGGGACTGAACACTGAAGCTTTCTTT
.	TRBV20-1	many	TRBJ2-3	CSARLAPMSADTQYF	TGCAGTGCTAGACTCGCCCCTATGTCCGCAGATACGCAGTATTTT
.	TRBV11-2	.	TRBJ1-1	CASSLATGNMNTEAFF	TGTGCCAGCAGCTTGGCTACAGGCAACATGAACACTGAAGCTTTCTTT
.	TRBV14	many	TRBJ2-5	CASSYSAKGETQYF	TGTGCCAGCAGCTATAGTGCGAAAGGAGAGACCCAGTACTTC
.	TRBV24-1	many	TRBJ2-1	CATSEPGTYNEQFF	TGTGCCACCAGTGAACCCGGGACATACAATGAGCAGTTCTTC
TRBD2	TRBV20-1	many	TRBJ2-1	CSASAPGLAPHEQFF	TGCAGTGCCTCCGCCCCGGGACTAGCCCCCCATGAGCAGTTCTTC
.	TRBV6-5	once	TRBJ2-2	CGSSYSRHPGELFF	TGTGGCAGCAGTTATTCGAGGCACCCCGGGGAGCTGTTTTTT
.	TRBV7-8	many	TRBJ2-3	CASSSPKPRVDTQYF	TGTGCCAGCAGCTCCCCTAAGCCTAGGGTAGATACGCAGTATTTT
TRBD2	TRBV6-5	few	TRBJ2-5	CASSYSTGTSGGAQYF	TGTGCCAGCAGTTACTCAACCGGGACTAGCGGGGGAGCTCAGTACTTC
TRBD2	TRBV11-2	many	TRBJ2-1	CASRYPGTSGGRSSYNEQFF	TGTGCCAGCAGATACCCCGGGACTAGCGGGGGGCGGAGCTCCTACAATGAGCAGTTCTTC
TRBD2	TRBV28	many	TRBJ2-7	CASSLASGYGYEQYF	TGTGCCAGCAGTTTGGCTAGCGGGTATGGCTACGAGCAGTACTTC
.	TRBV6-1	many	TRBJ1-1	CASSERQPMNTEAFF	TGTGCCAGCAGTGAAAGACAGCCCATGAACACTGAAGCTTTCTTT
.	TRBV28	many	TRBJ2-3	CASHYKIGTDTQYF	TGTGCCAGCCATTACAAAATAGGCACAGATACGCAGTATTTT
.	TRBV4-2	many	TRBJ2-2	CASSQDVGQNTGELFF	TGTGCCAGCAGCCAAGATGTTGGACAGAACACCGGGGAGCTGTTTTTT
.	TRBV29-1	many	TRBJ2-3	CSVEGSPDTQYF	TGCAGCGTTGAGGGTAGCCCAGATACGCAGTATTTT
TRBD2	TRBV28	medium-sized	TRBJ2-3	CASSLGLLTDTQYF	TGTGCCAGCAGCTTGGGACTACTCACAGATACGCAGTATTTT
.	TRBV7-2	.	TRBJ1-5	CASSKGVQEYQPQHF	TGTGCCAGCAGCAAAGGAGTCCAGGAATATCAGCCCCAGCATTTT
TRBD2	TRBV2	many	TRBJ2-1	CASSPTSGEAVEQFF	TGTGCCAGCAGCCCGACTAGCGGAGAGGCCGTTGAGCAGTTCTTC
.	TRBV20-1	few	TRBJ2-7	CSANWDLARYEQYF	TGCAGTGCTAATTGGGACCTGGCGCGCTACGAGCAGTACTTC
TRBD2	TRBV20-1	many	TRBJ2-1	CSARRTSGGTNEQFF	TGCAGTGCTAGACGGACTAGCGGGGGTACGAATGAGCAGTTCTTC
.	TRBV28	.	TRBJ1-5	CASSTGDGQPQHF	TGTGCCAGCAGCACAGGAGACGGTCAGCCCCAGCATTTT
.	TRBV9	many	TRBJ1-2	CASSALDRTNYGYTF	TGTGCCAGCAGCGCCCTGGACCGAACCAACTATGGCTACACCTTC
TRBD2	TRBV12-3/TRBV12-4	medium-sized	TRBJ2-1	CASSFTSGGNEQFF	TGTGCCAGCAGTTTTACTAGCGGGGGCAATGAGCAGTTCTTC
.	TRBV30	many	TRBJ1-1	CASQGPEAFF	TGTGCCTCACAGGGACCTGAAGCTTTCTTT
.	TRBV6-2/TRBV6-3	.	TRBJ1-5	CASSYDSNQPQHF	TGTGCCAGCAGTTATGATAGCAATCAGCCCCAGCATTTT
.	TRBV5-1	few	TRBJ2-7	CASSLAGQGEQYF	TGCGCCAGCAGCTTGGCAGGTCAAGGCGAGCAGTACTTC